Sequencing of this T cell receptor beta chain was carried out in a study of cytomegalovirus exposure and HLA in healthy donors. Study-wide results and caveats: The classifier, whose performance was assessed in both the original and validation cohorts, reportedly diagnosed cytomegalovirus status with high specificity and sensitivity. Certain sequence variants were highly shared and formed a cluster, and this cluster was likely a sequencing artifact. The listing of 160 or so TCR beta chains classed them as cytomegalovirus-associated. Later analysis identified a missense DCLRE1C variant that was linked to TCR beta V- and J-gene trimming.

Germline V gene sequence: CDR1 MNHEY, CDR2 SMNVEV (reference sequence). The CDR3 is made up of 15 amino acids. The germline V and J ends were trimmed by 4 bases and 0 bases, with 7 bases remaining between them. PCR employed 60 Vbeta and 13 Jbeta primers. Some clones are missing from TCRdb's copy, which holds only in-frame ones; the method was immunoSEQ multiplex PCR. The listing records over 20,000 clones. On this clone itself: Its antigen is not known.

The sample consisted of PBMCs. The chain employs TRBV27 and TRBJ2-6; D remains ambiguous. This TCR came from a man aged 60 to 75 in good health and CMV-seropositive. In DNA form, the CDR3 reads TGTGCCAGCAGTTCTTACGGCTCTGGGGCCAACGTCCTGACTTTC. This encodes CASSSYGSGANVLTF.